This TCR beta chain is from a study of cytomegalovirus exposure and HLA in healthy donors. Across the whole study: Out of about 180 million T cells, an earlier analysis found fewer than 140 million unique TCR beta sequences in total.

PCR employed 60 Vbeta and 13 Jbeta primers. Clones were sequenced by immunoSEQ multiplex PCR, and TCRdb holds only the in-frame ones, with some missing. The sample lists 180,000 or so clones; under 90% were seen once. Germline assignment: CDR1 GTSNPN and CDR2 SVGIG (reference sequence). The CDR3 is 12 amino acids. Trimming removed 5 bases from V and 13 bases from J, with 20 bases in between. J is TRBJ1-2 and V is TRBV30; TRBD1 is a possible D gene (5 bases). Sequenced material: PBMCs. The sequence derives from a male donor in good health and CMV-seronegative. The chain's CDR3 is CAWSVAGQILTF. CDR3 nucleotide sequence: TGTGCCTGGTCAGTGGCAGGGCAGATCCTCACCTTC.